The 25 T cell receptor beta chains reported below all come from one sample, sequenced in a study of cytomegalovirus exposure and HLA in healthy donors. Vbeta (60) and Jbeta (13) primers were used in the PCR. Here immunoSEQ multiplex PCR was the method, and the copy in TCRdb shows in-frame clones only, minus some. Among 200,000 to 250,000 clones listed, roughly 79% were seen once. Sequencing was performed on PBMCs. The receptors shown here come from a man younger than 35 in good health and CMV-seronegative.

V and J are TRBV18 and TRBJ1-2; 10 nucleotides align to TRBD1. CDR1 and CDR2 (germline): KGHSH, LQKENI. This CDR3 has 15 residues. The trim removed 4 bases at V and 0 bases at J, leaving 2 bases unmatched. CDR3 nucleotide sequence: TGTGCCAGCTCACGGACAGGGGGTCCTAACTATGGCTACACCTTC. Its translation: CASSRTGGPNYGYTF.

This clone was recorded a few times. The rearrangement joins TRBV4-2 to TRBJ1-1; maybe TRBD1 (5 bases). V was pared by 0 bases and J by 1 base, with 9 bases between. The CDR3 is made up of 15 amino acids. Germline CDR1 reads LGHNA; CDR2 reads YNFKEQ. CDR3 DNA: TGTGCCAGCAGCCAAGAGGGGGGGACGAACACTGAAGCTTTCTTT. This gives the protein CASSQEGGTNTEAFF.

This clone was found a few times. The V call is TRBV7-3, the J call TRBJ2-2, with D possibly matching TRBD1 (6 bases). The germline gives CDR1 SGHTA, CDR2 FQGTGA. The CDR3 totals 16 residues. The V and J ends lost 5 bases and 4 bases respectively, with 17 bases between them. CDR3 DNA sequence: TGTGCCAGCAGCATCGACCCCCCGACAGGCACCGGGGAGCTGTTTTTT. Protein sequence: CASSIDPPTGTGELFF.

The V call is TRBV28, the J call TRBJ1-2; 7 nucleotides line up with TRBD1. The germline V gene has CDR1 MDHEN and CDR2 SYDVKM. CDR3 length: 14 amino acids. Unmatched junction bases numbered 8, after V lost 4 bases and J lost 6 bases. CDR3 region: CASSSGGTDHGYTF. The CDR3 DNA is TGTGCCAGCAGTTCAGGGGGGACAGACCATGGCTACACCTTC.

CDR3 in amino acids: CAISPGLVYEQYF. DNA of the CDR3: TGTGCCATCAGTCCGGGACTAGTATACGAGCAGTACTTC. This chain uses TRBV10-3 with TRBJ2-7; 8 bases match TRBD2. Germline V CDR1 and CDR2: ENHRY, SYGVKD. CDR3 size: 13 residues. Losses at the gene ends were 5 bases for V and 4 bases for J; bases not matched to a gene: 4.

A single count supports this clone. The CDR3 reads CASSLVAGLGNEQFF. In nucleotides, the CDR3 is TGTGCCAGCAGCTTAGTAGCGGGGCTGGGGAATGAGCAGTTCTTC. The genes are TRBV7-9 and TRBJ2-1, with 8 bases aligning to TRBD2. CDR3 length equals 15 residues. Germline CDR1 is SEHNR and CDR2 is FQNEAQ (reference sequence). J gave up 7 bases and V 1 base, and 6 bases lay outside the gene matches.

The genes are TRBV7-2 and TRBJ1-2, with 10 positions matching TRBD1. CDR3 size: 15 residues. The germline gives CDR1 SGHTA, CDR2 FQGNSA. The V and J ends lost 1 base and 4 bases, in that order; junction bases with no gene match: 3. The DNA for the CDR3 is TGTGCCAGCAGCTTAGGGGACAGGGGTGGCTATGGCTACACCTTC. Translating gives CASSLGDRGGYGYTF.

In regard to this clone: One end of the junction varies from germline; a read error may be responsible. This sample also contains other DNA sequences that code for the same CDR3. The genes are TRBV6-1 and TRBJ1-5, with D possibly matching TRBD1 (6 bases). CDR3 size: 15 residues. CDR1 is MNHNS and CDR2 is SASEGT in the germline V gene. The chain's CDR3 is CASSVQGIGNQPQHF. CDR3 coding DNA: TGTGCCAGCAGTGTTCAGGGGATTGGCAATCAGCCCCAGCACTTT.

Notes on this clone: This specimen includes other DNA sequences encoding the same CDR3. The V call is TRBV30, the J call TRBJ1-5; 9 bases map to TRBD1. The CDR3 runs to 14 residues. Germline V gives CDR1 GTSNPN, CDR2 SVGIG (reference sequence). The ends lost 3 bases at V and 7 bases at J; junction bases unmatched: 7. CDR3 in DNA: TGTGCCTGGAGCCCGGGACAGGGAAACCAGCCCCAGCATTTT. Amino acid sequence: CAWSPGQGNQPQHF. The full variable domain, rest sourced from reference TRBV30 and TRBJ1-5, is SQTIHQWPATLVQPVGSPLSLECTVEGTSNPNLYWYRQAAGRGLQLLFYSVGIGQISSEVPQNLSASRPQDRQFILSSKKLLLSDSGFYLCAWSPGQGNQPQHFGDGTRLSIL.

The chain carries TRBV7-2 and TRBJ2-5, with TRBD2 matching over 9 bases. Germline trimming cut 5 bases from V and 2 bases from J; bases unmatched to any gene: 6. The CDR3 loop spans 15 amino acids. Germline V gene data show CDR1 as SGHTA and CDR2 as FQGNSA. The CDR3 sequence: CASSMGLADQETQYF. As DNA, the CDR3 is TGTGCCAGCAGCATGGGACTAGCTGATCAAGAGACCCAGTACTTC.

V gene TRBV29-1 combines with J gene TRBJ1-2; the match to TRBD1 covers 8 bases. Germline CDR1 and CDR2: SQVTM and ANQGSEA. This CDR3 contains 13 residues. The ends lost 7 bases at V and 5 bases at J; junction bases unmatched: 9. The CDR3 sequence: CSAYRGIAYGYTF. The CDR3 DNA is TGCAGCGCATACAGGGGGATTGCGTATGGCTACACCTTC.

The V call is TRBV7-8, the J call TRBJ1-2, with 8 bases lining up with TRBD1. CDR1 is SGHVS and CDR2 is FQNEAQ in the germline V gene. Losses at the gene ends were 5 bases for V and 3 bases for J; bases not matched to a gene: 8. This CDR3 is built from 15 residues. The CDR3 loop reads CASSRQGAADYGYTF. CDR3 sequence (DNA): TGTGCCAGCAGCCGTCAGGGGGCGGCGGACTATGGCTACACCTTC. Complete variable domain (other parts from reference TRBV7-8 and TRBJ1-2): GAGVSQSPRYKVAKRGQDVALRCDPISGHVSLFWYQQALGQGPEFLTYFQNEAQLDKSGLPSDRFFAERPEGSVSTLKIQRTQQEDSAVYLCASSRQGAADYGYTFGSGTRLTVV.

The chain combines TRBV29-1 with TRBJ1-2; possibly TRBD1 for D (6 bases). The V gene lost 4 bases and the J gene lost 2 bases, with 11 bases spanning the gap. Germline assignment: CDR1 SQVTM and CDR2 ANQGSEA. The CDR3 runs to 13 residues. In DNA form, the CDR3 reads TGCAGCGTTGGGGTGGGGGCAAACTATGGCTACACCTTC. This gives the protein CSVGVGANYGYTF. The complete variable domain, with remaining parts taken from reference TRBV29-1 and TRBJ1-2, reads SAVISQKPSRDICQRGTSLTIQCQVDSQVTMMFWYRQQPGQSLTLIATANQGSEATYESGFVIDKFPISRPNLTFSTLTVSNMSPEDSSIYLCSVGVGANYGYTFGSGTRLTVV.

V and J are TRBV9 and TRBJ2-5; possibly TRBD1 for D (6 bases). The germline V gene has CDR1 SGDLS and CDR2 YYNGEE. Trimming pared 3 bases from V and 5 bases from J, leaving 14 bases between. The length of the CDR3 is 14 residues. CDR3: CASSAYRDGETQYF. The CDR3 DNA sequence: TGTGCCAGCAGCGCCTACAGGGATGGGGAGACCCAGTACTTC.

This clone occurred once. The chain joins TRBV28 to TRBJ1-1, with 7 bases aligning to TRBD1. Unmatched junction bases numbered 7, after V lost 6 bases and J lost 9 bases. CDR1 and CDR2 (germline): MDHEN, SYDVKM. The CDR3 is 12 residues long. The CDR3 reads CASSFPTGKAFF. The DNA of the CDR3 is TGTGCCAGCAGCTTCCCGACAGGGAAAGCTTTCTTT.

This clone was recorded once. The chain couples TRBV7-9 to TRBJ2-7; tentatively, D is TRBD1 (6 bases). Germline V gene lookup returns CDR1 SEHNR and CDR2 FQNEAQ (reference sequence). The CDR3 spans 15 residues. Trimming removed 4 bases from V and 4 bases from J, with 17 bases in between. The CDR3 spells CASSSRQESPYEQYF. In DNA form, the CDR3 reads TGTGCCAGCAGCTCCCGACAGGAATCCCCGTACGAGCAGTACTTC. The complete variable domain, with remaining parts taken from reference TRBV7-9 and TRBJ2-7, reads DTGVSQNPRHKITKRGQNVTFRCDPISEHNRLYWYRQTLGQGPEFLTYFQNEAQLEKSRLLSDRFSAERPKGSFSTLEIQRTEQGDSAMYLCASSSRQESPYEQYFGPGTRLTVT.

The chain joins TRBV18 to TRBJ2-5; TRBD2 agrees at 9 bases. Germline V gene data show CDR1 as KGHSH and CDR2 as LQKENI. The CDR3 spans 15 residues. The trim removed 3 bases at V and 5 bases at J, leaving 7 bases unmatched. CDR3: CASSPSGGPGETQYF. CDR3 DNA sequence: TGTGCCAGCTCACCCAGCGGGGGGCCAGGGGAGACCCAGTACTTC.

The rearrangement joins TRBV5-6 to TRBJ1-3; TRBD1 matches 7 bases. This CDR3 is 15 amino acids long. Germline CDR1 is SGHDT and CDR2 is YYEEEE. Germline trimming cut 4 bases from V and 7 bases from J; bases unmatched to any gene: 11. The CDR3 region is CASSPTGQRTNTIYF. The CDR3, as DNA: TGTGCCAGCAGCCCGACAGGGCAAAGGACCAACACCATATATTTT.

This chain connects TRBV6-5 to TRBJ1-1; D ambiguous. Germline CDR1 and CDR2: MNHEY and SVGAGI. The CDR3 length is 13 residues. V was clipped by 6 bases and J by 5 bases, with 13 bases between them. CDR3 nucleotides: TGTGCCAGCAGCCAAGGGAGTCGGACTGAAGCTTTCTTT. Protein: CASSQGSRTEAFF.

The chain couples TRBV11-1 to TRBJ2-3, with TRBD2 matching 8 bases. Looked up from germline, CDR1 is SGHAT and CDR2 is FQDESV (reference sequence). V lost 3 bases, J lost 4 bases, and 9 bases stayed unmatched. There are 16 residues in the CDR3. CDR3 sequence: CASSFGGGFGADTQYF. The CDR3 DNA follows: TGTGCCAGCAGCTTCGGCGGGGGGTTCGGGGCAGATACGCAGTATTTT.

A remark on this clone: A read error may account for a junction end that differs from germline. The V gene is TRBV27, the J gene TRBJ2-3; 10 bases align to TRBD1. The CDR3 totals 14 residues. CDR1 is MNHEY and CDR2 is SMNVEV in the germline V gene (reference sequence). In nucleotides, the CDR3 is TGTGCCAGCAGTTGGACAGGGGGTGCAGATACGCGGTATTTT. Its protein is CASSWTGGADTRYF.

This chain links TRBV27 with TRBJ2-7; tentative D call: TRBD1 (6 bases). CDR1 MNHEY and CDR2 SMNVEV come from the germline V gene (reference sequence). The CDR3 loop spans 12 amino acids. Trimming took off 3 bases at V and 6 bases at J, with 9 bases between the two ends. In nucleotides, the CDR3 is TGTGCCAGCAGTTTGACAGGTTTCGAGCAGTACTTC. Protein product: CASSLTGFEQYF.

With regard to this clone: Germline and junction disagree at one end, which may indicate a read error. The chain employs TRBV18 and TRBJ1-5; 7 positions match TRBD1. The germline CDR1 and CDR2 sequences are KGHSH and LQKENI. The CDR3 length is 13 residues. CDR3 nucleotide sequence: TGTGCCAGCTCGCCACAGGGGAATCAGCCCCAGCATTTT. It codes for CASSPQGNQPQHF. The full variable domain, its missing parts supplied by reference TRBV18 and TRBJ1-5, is NAGVMQNPRHLVRRRGQEARLRCSPMKGHSHVYWYRQLPEEGLKFMVYLQKENIIDESGMPKERFSAEFPKEGPSILRIQQVVRGDSAAYFCASSPQGNQPQHFGDGTRLSIL.

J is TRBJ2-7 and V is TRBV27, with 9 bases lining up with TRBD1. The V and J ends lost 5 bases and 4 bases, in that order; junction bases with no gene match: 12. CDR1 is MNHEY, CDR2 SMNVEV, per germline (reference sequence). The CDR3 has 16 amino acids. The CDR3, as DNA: TGTGCCAGCAGTCCCGGAAGGGACAGGGTTTGGTACGAGCAGTACTTC. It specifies CASSPGRDRVWYEQYF.

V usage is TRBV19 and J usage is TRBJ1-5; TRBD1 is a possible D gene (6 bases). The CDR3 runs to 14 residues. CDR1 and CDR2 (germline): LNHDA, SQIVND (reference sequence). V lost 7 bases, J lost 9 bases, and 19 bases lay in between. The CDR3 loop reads CASTPGPGRGPQHF. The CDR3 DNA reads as TGTGCCAGTACCCCCGGCCCGGGCAGGGGGCCCCAGCATTTT.